What follows are 8 T cell receptor beta chains derived from one specimen sequenced in a study of OX40 agonist ivuxolimab in advanced cancers. Sequencing used immunoSEQ multiplex PCR; TCRdb keeps in-frame clones, though not all of them. The sample consists of roughly 70,000 clones, 80% to 90% of them appearing once. The sequencing here drew on CD4+ or CD8+ T cells sorted from blood, taken in a trial of the OX40 agonist ivuxolimab. The source of these receptors is an adult with an advanced solid tumor such as melanoma, head and neck, liver or kidney cancer.

V usage is TRBV7-2 and J usage is TRBJ2-1; the match to TRBD2 covers 11 bases. This CDR3 is 19 amino acids long. Germline lookup yields CDR1 SGHTA and CDR2 FQGNSA. With V trimmed by 1 base and J by 0 bases, 8 bases remained unmatched. As DNA, the CDR3 is TGTGCCAGCAGCTTAGGGGCTAGCGGGGGGCTTAGCTCCTACAATGAGCAGTTCTTC. This gives the protein CASSLGASGGLSSYNEQFF.

This clone was observed once. This sequence joins TRBV21-1 and TRBJ2-4; the table names TRBD2, a call not compared with the DNA. TRBV21-1 is listed as a pseudogene. This CDR3 has 17 residues. The DNA for the CDR3 is TGTGCCAGCAGCAAAGTCGACGCCGGGGGAGCCAAAAACATTCAGTACTTC. Its protein product is CASSKVDAGGAKNIQYF.

The chain has TRBV21-1 and TRBJ1-2. TRBV21-1 is labeled a pseudogene. The CDR3 runs 11 residues. CDR3 DNA: TGTGCCAGGGGGGCTAACTATGGCTACACCTTC. Translating it yields CARGANYGYTF.

The chain has TRBV5-6 and TRBJ2-5; 9 bases align to TRBD2. Trimming removed 3 bases from V and 5 bases from J; junction bases left unmatched: 5. Germline V gives CDR1 SGHDT, CDR2 YYEEEE. CDR3 size: 14 residues. The CDR3 DNA reads TGTGCCAGCAGCTCGGGACTAGCTGGGGAGACCCAGTACTTC. As protein: CASSSGLAGETQYF.

The J gene is TRBJ2-1, the V gene TRBV11-2; 10 bases agree with TRBD2. The germline V gene encodes CDR1 SGHAT and CDR2 FQNNGV. This CDR3 contains 15 residues. With V trimmed by 1 base and J by 7 bases, 4 bases remained unmatched. CDR3: CASSLGAGGLNEQFF. The CDR3 DNA reads TGTGCCAGCAGCTTAGGAGCGGGGGGGTTGAATGAGCAGTTCTTC.

This chain's CDR3 is CASSTDRLTGELFF. CDR3 DNA: TGTGCCAGTAGTACAGACAGGCTTACCGGGGAGCTGTTTTTT. The chain is built from TRBV19 and TRBJ2-2; possible D gene TRBD1, 6 bases. Germline assignment: CDR1 LNHDA and CDR2 SQIVND (reference sequence). The CDR3 sequence is 14 residues long. V was shortened by 4 bases and J by 5 bases, with 11 bases between the two germline ends.

This CDR3 is CASSESTERDYSYEQYF. CDR3 DNA: TGCGCCAGCAGTGAGTCGACCGAGCGGGATTACTCCTACGAGCAGTACTTC. The V gene is TRBV10-1, the J gene TRBJ2-7; 7 bases fit TRBD2. V lost 0 bases and J lost 0; bases outside the gene matches: 8. CDR1 and CDR2 (germline): WNHNN, SYGVQD (reference sequence). The CDR3 is 17 residues long.

V gene TRBV6-4 combines with J gene TRBJ1-1; no reliable D call. From germline, CDR1 is MRHNA and CDR2 SNTAGT. V lost 5 bases and J 0 bases, leaving 7 bases between the germline ends. The CDR3 sequence is 13 residues long. The CDR3 is CASSKTLNTEAFF. For the CDR3, the DNA is TGTGCCAGCAGTAAGACATTGAACACTGAAGCTTTCTTT.